A single sample is the source of the 3 T cell receptor beta chains below, sequenced in a study of blood T cells in healthy people across ages. Next came a second PCR, run for roughly 7 to 12 cycles, which used a sample-barcoded 5' primer along with a J-beta primer mix. MiXCR, run by TCRdb on the 5' RACE reads, gives a single entry per CDR3 protein. The sample yields more than 900,000 distinct CDR3 sequences, 25% to 30% seen once. These same records also appear under a second study, on T cells of mothers and their children.

The specimen sequenced was blood. These TCRs come from a woman aged 40-49 years in good health.

The chain recombines TRBV20-1 with TRBJ2-7; D call uncertain. The CDR3 contains 14 residues. Looked up from germline, CDR1 is DFQATT and CDR2 is SNEGSKA (reference sequence). Trimming removed 1 base from V and 2 bases from J, with 12 bases in between. The CDR3 DNA follows: TGCAGTGCTAGAGTTATAGTACGGACCTACGAGCAGTACTTC. Translated, it gives CSARVIVRTYEQYF.

There are a few counts of this clonotype. The rearrangement uses TRBV5-1 and TRBJ1-1; a possible D gene is TRBD1 (6 bases). Trimming shortened V by 0 bases and J by 7 bases, and 13 bases separated the two germline ends. The CDR3 is 14 amino acids. Per germline, CDR1 SGHRS and CDR2 YFSETQ. The CDR3 reads CASSLEATGDEAFF. As DNA, the CDR3 is TGCGCCAGCAGCTTGGAGGCGACAGGAGATGAAGCTTTCTTT.

The chain employs TRBV25-1 and TRBJ1-2, with D unclear. The CDR3 spans 14 residues. Germline CDR1 is MGHDK and CDR2 is SYGVNS. Trimming took off 1 base at V and 8 bases at J, with 14 bases between the two ends. CDR3 coding DNA: TGTGCCAGCAGTGAATCTAGGACGAGGACCGGCTACACCTTC. This encodes CASSESRTRTGYTF.